Shown below are 23 T cell receptor beta chains from a single sample sequenced in a study of blood T cell repertoires in COVID-19. Libraries were prepared by immunoSEQ multiplex PCR; TCRdb keeps only in-frame clonotypes and omits some of them. The sample has fewer than 300,000 clones; 70% to 90% are singletons. The sample consisted of PBMCs or T cells enriched from blood (not recorded which). The receptors come from a middle-aged woman with acute COVID-19.

This chain joins TRBV4-2 and TRBJ1-5; tentative D call: TRBD1 (6 bases). Trimming removed 0 bases from V and 9 bases from J, with 15 bases in between. The CDR3 is made up of 15 amino acids. The germline V gene encodes CDR1 LGHNA and CDR2 YNFKEQ. As DNA, the CDR3 is TGTGCCAGCAGCCAAGATGTCGGGGGGGGGCGGCCCCAGCATTTT. Translation gives CASSQDVGGGRPQHF.

The CDR3 protein is CSVRQGSLGEKLFF. In DNA form, the CDR3 reads TGCAGCGTGAGACAGGGGTCACTCGGTGAAAAACTGTTTTTT. The V and J genes are TRBV29-1 and TRBJ1-4, with TRBD1 matching 8 bases. CDR1 and CDR2 from the germline V gene are SQVTM and ANQGSEA. After removal of 6 bases from V and 7 bases from J, the junction contained 10 bases not matched to a gene. The CDR3 runs 14 residues.

The V gene is TRBV5-4, the J gene TRBJ2-1, with 12 positions matching TRBD2. CDR1 and CDR2 from the germline V gene are SGHNT and YYREEE (reference sequence). V shed 0 bases and J 1 base; nucleotides not matched to a gene: 8. The CDR3 runs to 19 residues. The CDR3 sequence is CASSLGLAGVTGSYNEQFF. DNA of the CDR3: TGTGCCAGCAGCTTGGGACTAGCGGGAGTAACCGGATCCTACAATGAGCAGTTCTTC.

The chain couples TRBV5-4 to TRBJ2-1; no clear D. Germline lookup yields CDR1 SGHNT and CDR2 YYREEE (reference sequence). The V end lost 1 base, the J end lost 5 bases, and 10 bases lay between the germline ends. The CDR3 is 14 amino acids. The DNA for the CDR3 is TGTGCCAGCAGCTTGTTGGGTGGGCACAATGAGCAGTTCTTC. Translating gives CASSLLGGHNEQFF.

The chain uses TRBV6-2 or TRBV6-3 and TRBJ1-2; D ambiguous. From germline, CDR1 is MNHEY and CDR2 SVGEGT. This CDR3 contains 15 residues. Trimming stripped 1 base from V and 2 bases from J, with 11 bases between. The DNA for the CDR3 is TGTGCCAGCAGTTACTGGGGAGAGATAAACTATGGCTACACCTTC. Translation gives CASSYWGEINYGYTF.

The rearrangement uses TRBV4-1 and TRBJ2-1; D gene uncertain. V was pared by 3 bases and J by 0 bases, with 12 bases between. From germline, CDR1 is MGHRA and CDR2 YSYEKL. The CDR3 has 16 amino acids. The CDR3: CASSQTETASYNEQFF. The CDR3 DNA reads as TGCGCCAGCAGCCAGACGGAGACGGCCTCCTACAATGAGCAGTTCTTC.

The chain has TRBV19 and TRBJ2-3; 9 positions agree with TRBD2. The germline gives CDR1 LNHDA, CDR2 SQIVND (reference sequence). Unmatched junction bases numbered 2, after V lost 3 bases and J lost 1 base. The length of the CDR3 is 15 residues. The CDR3 loop is CASSMIAGGTDTQYF. The CDR3 nucleotides read TGTGCCAGTAGTATGATAGCGGGAGGCACAGATACGCAGTATTTT.

The V gene is TRBV4-1, the J gene TRBJ2-1; possible D gene TRBD1, 5 bases. Germline CDR1 and CDR2: MGHRA and YSYEKL. Trimming took off 0 bases at V and 15 bases at J, with 21 bases between the two ends. The length of the CDR3 is 15 residues. Here the CDR3 reads CASSQELRVSASRFF. As DNA, the CDR3 is TGCGCCAGCAGCCAAGAGCTCAGGGTGTCGGCGAGTCGGTTCTTC.

The chain joins TRBV9 to TRBJ1-4; D call uncertain. From germline, CDR1 is SGDLS and CDR2 YYNGEE. The CDR3 sequence is 15 residues long. V was pared by 2 bases and J by 2 bases, with 10 bases between. The chain's CDR3 is CASSVRAATNEKLFF. CDR3 in DNA: TGTGCCAGCAGCGTGCGGGCCGCTACTAATGAAAAACTGTTTTTT.

On this clone: Other DNA sequences in the sample encode the same CDR3. The CDR3, as DNA: TGTGCCAGCTCACCGGGACAGGGCACCGGGGAGCTGTTTTTT. It specifies CASSPGQGTGELFF. This rearrangement joins TRBV18 to TRBJ2-2; 9 bases are shared with TRBD1. The junction had 0 bases not matched to a gene; V was cut back by 3 bases and J by 4 bases. Germline CDR1 reads KGHSH; CDR2 reads LQKENI. The CDR3 totals 14 residues.

The V call is TRBV5-1, the J call TRBJ1-1; no definite D call. The germline V and J ends were trimmed by 3 bases and 0 bases, with 9 bases remaining between them. Looked up from germline, CDR1 is SGHRS and CDR2 is YFSETQ. The CDR3 is made up of 14 amino acids. This CDR3 is CASSYDGLNTEAFF. The CDR3 DNA is TGCGCCAGCAGCTACGATGGGCTGAACACTGAAGCTTTCTTT.

The chain has TRBV28 and TRBJ1-1, with TRBD1 identical over 9 bases. Germline CDR1 reads MDHEN; CDR2 reads SYDVKM. CDR3 length: 14 amino acids. V trimming: 7 bases; J trimming: 1 base; junction bases outside the gene matches: 4. This chain's CDR3 is CASTSDRGNTEAFF. The DNA of the CDR3 is TGTGCCAGCACCTCGGACAGGGGGAACACTGAAGCTTTCTTT.

This rearrangement joins TRBV7-9 to TRBJ1-2; D remains ambiguous. The length of the CDR3 is 13 residues. CDR1 and CDR2 from the germline V gene are SEHNR and FQNEAQ (reference sequence). V was cut by 1 base and J by 7 bases, with 10 bases left in between. CDR3 sequence (DNA): TGTGCCAGCAGCTTAGTGGAGGAAGGTGGCTACACCTTC. The encoded protein is CASSLVEEGGYTF.

The rearrangement uses TRBV27 and TRBJ2-1, with 10 bases that match TRBD1. The germline V gene has CDR1 MNHEY and CDR2 SMNVEV (reference sequence). V lost 6 bases, J lost 7 bases, and 9 bases stayed unmatched. This CDR3 is built from 15 residues. CDR3: CASRNRQGARNEQFF. The CDR3 nucleotides are TGTGCCAGCAGAAACCGACAGGGGGCTCGGAATGAGCAGTTCTTC.

The chain joins TRBV20-1 to TRBJ1-5; tentatively, D is TRBD1 (5 bases). The germline V and J ends were trimmed by 3 bases and 0 bases, with 9 bases remaining between them. Per germline, CDR1 DFQATT and CDR2 SNEGSKA (reference sequence). CDR3 length: 14 residues. The CDR3 DNA reads TGCAGTGCTAGTCTGGGACTTAGCAATCAGCCCCAGCATTTT. Translating it yields CSASLGLSNQPQHF.

V and J are TRBV27 and TRBJ1-1; possibly TRBD1 for D (5 bases). Germline lookup yields CDR1 MNHEY and CDR2 SMNVEV (reference sequence). This CDR3 contains 14 residues. The germline V and J ends were trimmed by 5 bases and 2 bases, with 12 bases remaining between them. CDR3 DNA sequence: TGTGCCAGCAGTCCTACCGGGGGAAACACTGAAGCTTTCTTT. This codes for CASSPTGGNTEAFF.

This clone appeared many times. V is TRBV5-6 and J is TRBJ2-3, with 9 bases that match TRBD2. Germline lookup yields CDR1 SGHDT and CDR2 YYEEEE. CDR3 length equals 15 residues. The ends lost 2 bases at V and 5 bases at J; junction bases unmatched: 6. CDR3 amino acids: CASSFMAGGEDTQYF. CDR3 nucleotides: TGTGCCAGCAGCTTTATGGCGGGAGGGGAAGATACGCAGTATTTT.

The chain employs TRBV18 and TRBJ2-3; 11 bases fit TRBD2. CDR1 KGHSH and CDR2 LQKENI come from the germline V gene. With 0 bases clipped from V and 3 bases from J, the junction kept 23 bases outside the gene matches. The CDR3 sequence is 23 residues long. Here the CDR3 DNA reads TGTGCCAGCTCACCACCGATTTCGGGGCTCGACCTACTAGCGGGAGTCGTGACAGATACGCAGTATTTT. It is translated as CASSPPISGLDLLAGVVTDTQYF.

This clone has only a few counts. The V call is TRBV19, the J call TRBJ2-7; D perhaps matches TRBD2 (5 bases). The V end was cut by 8 bases, the J end by 3 bases, with 14 bases between. Germline V gene sequence: CDR1 LNHDA, CDR2 SQIVND (reference sequence). This CDR3 region has 13 residues. CDR3 sequence: CASAEAVNYEQYV. The CDR3 bases are TGTGCCAGTGCGGAAGCGGTTAACTACGAGCAGTACGTC.

The chain recombines TRBV6-2 or TRBV6-3 with TRBJ2-7; D possibly corresponds to TRBD1 (5 bases). This CDR3 contains 15 residues. V shed 0 bases and J shed 0 bases, with 9 bases lying between them. Germline V lookup: CDR1 MNHEY, CDR2 SVGEGT. In nucleotides, the CDR3 is TGTGCCAGCAGTTACTCGGCAGGGTCCTCCTACGAGCAGTACGTC. Translation: CASSYSAGSSYEQYV.

Only a few counts were recorded for this clone. The V call is TRBV28, the J call TRBJ2-7; TRBD2 might be the D (6 bases). V was trimmed by 5 bases and J by 3 bases, leaving 20 bases between them. The CDR3 has 16 amino acids. Germline lookup yields CDR1 MDHEN and CDR2 SYDVKM. CDR3 nucleotide sequence: TGTGCCAGCAGTCCCCATGTTGGTGCGGGAATCTACGAGCAGTACGTC. This codes for CASSPHVGAGIYEQYV.

This chain links TRBV18 with TRBJ1-1, with 8 bases lining up with TRBD1. The germline V gene encodes CDR1 KGHSH and CDR2 LQKENI. The CDR3 totals 17 residues. With V trimmed by 3 bases and J by 1 base, 10 bases remained unmatched. CDR3: CASSPYRQGASNTEAFF. The DNA for the CDR3 is TGTGCCAGCTCACCTTATCGCCAGGGGGCGTCGAACACTGAAGCTTTCTTT.

This sequence joins TRBV19 and TRBJ1-1; tentative D call: TRBD1 (5 bases). The CDR3 has 14 residues. The germline gives CDR1 LNHDA, CDR2 SQIVND (reference sequence). V lost 4 bases and J 4 bases, leaving 13 bases between the germline ends. CDR3 nucleotides: TGTGCCAGTAGTAATTCAGGGAGGACCACTGAAGCTTTCTTT. Amino acids: CASSNSGRTTEAFF. Full variable domain (remainder filled in from reference TRBV19 and TRBJ1-1): DGGITQSPKYLFRKEGQNVTLSCEQNLNHDAMYWYRQDPGQGLRLIYYSQIVNDFQKGDIAEGYSVSREKKESFPLTVTSAQKNPTAFYLCASSNSGRTTEAFFGQGTRLTVV.